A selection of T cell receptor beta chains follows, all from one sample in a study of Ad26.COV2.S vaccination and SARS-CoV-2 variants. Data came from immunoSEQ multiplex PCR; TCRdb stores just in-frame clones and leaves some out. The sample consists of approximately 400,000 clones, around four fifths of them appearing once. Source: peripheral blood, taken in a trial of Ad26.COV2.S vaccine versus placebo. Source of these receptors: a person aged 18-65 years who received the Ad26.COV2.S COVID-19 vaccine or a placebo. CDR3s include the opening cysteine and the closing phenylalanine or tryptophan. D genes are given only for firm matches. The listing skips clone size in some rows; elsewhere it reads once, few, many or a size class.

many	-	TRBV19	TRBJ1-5	CASSIGRAGAQPQHF	TGTGCCAGTAGTATCGGCAGGGCAGGAGCTCAGCCCCAGCATTTT
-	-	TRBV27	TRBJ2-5	CASSPSTIQGTETQYF	TGTGCCAGCAGTCCCTCGACCATCCAGGGGACGGAGACCCAGTACTTC
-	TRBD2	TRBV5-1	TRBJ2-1	CASSPTSGRVNEQFF	TGCGCCAGCAGCCCCACTAGCGGGAGGGTCAATGAGCAGTTCTTC
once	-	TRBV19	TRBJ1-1	CASLGTAAEAFF	TGTGCCAGTCTAGGGACGGCCGCTGAAGCTTTCTTT
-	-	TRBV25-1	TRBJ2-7	CASSPLTGSEQYF	TGTGCCAGCAGCCCTCTGACAGGTAGCGAGCAGTACTTC
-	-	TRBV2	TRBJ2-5	CASSPQGSSGETQYF	TGTGCCAGCAGCCCCCAGGGCTCCTCAGGAGAGACCCAGTACTTC
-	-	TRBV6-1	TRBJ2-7	CASSEAYTANYEQYF	TGTGCCAGCAGTGAAGCCTATACAGCGAATTACGAGCAGTACTTC
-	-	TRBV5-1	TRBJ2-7	CASSSGQSYEQYF	TGCGCCAGCAGCTCCGGACAGTCCTACGAGCAGTACTTC
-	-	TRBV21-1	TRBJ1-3	CASRGQSSGNTIYF	TGTGCCAGCAGGGGACAGTCCTCTGGAAACACCATATATTTT
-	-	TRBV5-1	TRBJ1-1	CASSTRTGMNTEAFF	TGCGCCAGCAGCACCAGAACAGGGATGAACACTGAAGCTTTCTTT
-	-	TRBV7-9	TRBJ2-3	CASRPGVGDTQYF	TGTGCCAGCAGACCCGGGGTGGGGGATACGCAGTATTTT
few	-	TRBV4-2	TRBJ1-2	CASSRKDSYGYTF	TGTGCCAGCAGCCGGAAGGACAGCTATGGCTACACCTTC
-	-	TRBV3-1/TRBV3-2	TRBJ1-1	CASSQGWEGTEAFF	TGTGCCAGCAGCCAAGGGTGGGAGGGCACTGAAGCTTTCTTT
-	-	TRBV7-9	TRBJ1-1	CASSLAGEGTNTEAFF	TGTGCCAGCAGCTTAGCGGGGGAGGGCACGAACACTGAAGCTTTCTTT
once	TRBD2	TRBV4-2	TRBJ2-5	CASSQGTAAGGQETQYF	TGTGCCAGCAGCCAAGGAACAGCCGCGGGGGGCCAAGAGACCCAGTACTTC
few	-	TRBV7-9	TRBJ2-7	CASSPRGAAHKFYEQYF	TGTGCCAGCAGCCCCAGGGGGGCGGCCCACAAGTTCTACGAGCAGTACTTC
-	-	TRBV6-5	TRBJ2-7	CASSYAPGSYEQYF	TGTGCCAGCAGTTATGCGCCCGGGTCCTACGAGCAGTACTTC
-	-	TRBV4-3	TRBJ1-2	CASSQARVGPSNGYTF	TGCGCCAGCAGCCAGGCACGGGTGGGACCGAGTAATGGCTACACCTTC
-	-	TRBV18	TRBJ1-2	CASSPGAGNYGYTF	TGTGCCAGCTCACCAGGGGCAGGGAACTATGGCTACACCTTC
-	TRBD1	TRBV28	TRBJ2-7	CASSTPGQGVHEQYF	TGTGCCAGCAGCACCCCGGGACAGGGAGTCCACGAGCAGTACTTC
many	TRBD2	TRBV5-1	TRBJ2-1	CATRTSGNPYNEQFF	TGCGCCACCAGGACTAGCGGGAACCCCTACAATGAGCAGTTCTTC
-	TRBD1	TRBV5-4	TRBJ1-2	CASSPAPGQGAYGYTF	TGTGCCAGCAGCCCGGCCCCGGGACAGGGGGCCTATGGCTACACCTTC
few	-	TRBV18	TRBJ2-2	CASSPFRISNTGELFF	TGTGCCAGCTCACCATTTAGGATATCGAACACCGGGGAGCTGTTTTTT
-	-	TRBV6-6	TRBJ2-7	CASRVGASYGQYF	TGTGCCAGCCGGGTGGGGGCCTCGTACGGGCAGTACTTC
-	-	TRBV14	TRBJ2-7	CASSGGLRGEQYF	TGTGCCAGCAGCGGAGGGCTTAGAGGCGAGCAGTACTTC
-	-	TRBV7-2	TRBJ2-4	CASSSRLSYQNIQYF	TGTGCCAGCAGCTCCCGACTTTCGTACCAAAACATTCAGTACTTC
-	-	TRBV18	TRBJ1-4	CASSPAGPGNEKLFF	TGTGCCAGCTCACCAGCCGGGCCTGGGAATGAAAAACTGTTTTTT
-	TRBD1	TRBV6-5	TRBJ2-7	CASHRGVPYEQYF	TGTGCCAGCCACAGGGGTGTGCCCTACGAGCAGTACTTC
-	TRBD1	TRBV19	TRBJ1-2	CASSRDRGDYGYTF	TGTGCCAGTAGTAGGGACAGGGGGGACTATGGCTACACCTTC
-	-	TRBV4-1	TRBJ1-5	CASSQGPKTLNQPQHF	TGCGCCAGCAGCCAAGGGCCCAAAACCTTGAATCAGCCCCAGCATTTT
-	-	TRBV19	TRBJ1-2	CASSKQGRGYGYTF	TGTGCCAGTAGTAAGCAGGGCCGGGGCTATGGCTACACCTTC
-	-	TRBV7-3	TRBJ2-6	CASSNQTFSGANVLTF	TGTGCCAGCAGCAACCAAACCTTCTCTGGGGCCAACGTCCTGACTTTC
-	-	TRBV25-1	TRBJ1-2	CASKDRGRVGYYTF	TGTGCCAGCAAAGACCGGGGGCGCGTTGGGTACTACACCTTC
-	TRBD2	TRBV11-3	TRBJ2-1	CASSLDLGSGRMGEQFF	TGTGCCAGCAGCTTAGATCTGGGTAGCGGGAGAATGGGGGAGCAGTTCTTC
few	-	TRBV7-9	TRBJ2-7	CASSLVGLSVDEQYF	TGTGCCAGCAGCTTAGTAGGGTTATCGGTCGACGAGCAGTACTTC
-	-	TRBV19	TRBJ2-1	CASSTRWGGYNEQFF	TGTGCCAGTAGTACAAGGTGGGGTGGCTACAATGAGCAGTTCTTC
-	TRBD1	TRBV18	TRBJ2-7	CASSPGTGLKFAYEQYF	TGTGCCAGCTCACCCGGGACAGGGCTGAAATTTGCCTACGAGCAGTACTTC
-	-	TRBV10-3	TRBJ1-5	CAISGTDPFNQPQHF	TGTGCCATCAGCGGAACGGACCCATTCAATCAGCCCCAGCATTTT
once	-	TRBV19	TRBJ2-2	CASSIDNSYTGELFF	TGTGCCAGTAGTATAGACAACAGCTACACCGGGGAGCTGTTTTTT
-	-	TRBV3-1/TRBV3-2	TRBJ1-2	CASSPSLGGYTF	TGTGCCAGCAGCCCCTCCCTAGGGGGCTACACCTTC
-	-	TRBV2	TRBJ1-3	CASSPLGNSGNTIYF	TGTGCCAGCAGCCCACTGGGGAACTCTGGAAACACCATATATTTT
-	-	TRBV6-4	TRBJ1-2	CASRIGPSYGYTF	TGTGCCAGCAGGATTGGACCATCCTATGGCTACACCTTC
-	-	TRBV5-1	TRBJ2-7	CASSLGPTVLSYEQYF	TGCGCCAGCAGCTTGGGGCCGACGGTACTGTCCTACGAGCAGTACTTC
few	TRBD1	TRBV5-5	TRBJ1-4	CASSPLTGRNEKLFF	TGTGCCAGCAGCCCTTTGACAGGGCGGAATGAAAAACTGTTTTTT
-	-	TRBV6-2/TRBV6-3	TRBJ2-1	CASSKGTLAVVNEQFF	TGTGCCAGCAGTAAGGGGACCTTAGCGGTGGTCAATGAGCAGTTCTTC
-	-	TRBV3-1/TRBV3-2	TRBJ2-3	CASSQNTHGRATQYF	TGTGCCAGCAGCCAGAACACCCATGGCCGTGCTACGCAGTATTTT
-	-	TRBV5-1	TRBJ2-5	CASSFAGVETQYF	TGCGCCAGCAGCTTCGCAGGGGTGGAGACCCAGTACTTC